This T cell receptor beta chain was sequenced in a study of beta chain features in type 1 diabetes. Overall study: Examination of sorted cells across all samples involved around 98 million cells. Study-wide results and limits: PCR might pick shorter templates more often, in the same way for patients and controls. Shortening that was moderate but significant affected the TCRB CDR3s of Type 1 diabetes patients in all four CD4+ subsets.

This clone was found a few times. The target antigen is unknown. All of the isolated RNA was reverse transcribed, so expressed TCRB transcripts were sequenced. The average read count of naive, central memory and regulatory T cell samples was several million. Some clones are missing from TCRdb's copy, which holds only in-frame ones; the method was immunoSEQ multiplex PCR. The data contain more than 250,000 clones, approximately 20% of them singletons. Purities over 98% were achieved in all sorted populations. CDR3 length equals 14 residues. With 4 bases clipped from V and 7 bases from J, the junction kept 10 bases outside the gene matches. CDR1 SGHRS and CDR2 YFSETQ come from the germline V gene.

V usage is TRBV5-1 and J usage is TRBJ1-2; 7 bases map to TRBD1. Sequenced input: naive CD4+ T cells from blood. The receptor was isolated from a woman aged 40 to 49 with type 1 diabetes. In DNA form, the CDR3 reads TGCGCCAGCAGCCATCCGGGACAGCGGGTTGGCTACACCTTC. It translates to CASSHPGQRVGYTF.